In this sample, the clone carrying this T cell receptor beta chain turned up many times. The antigen remains undetermined. The data derive from a study of metastatic and nonmetastatic thyroid tumors. Study details: Both malignant and benign thyroid patients supplied peripheral blood and tumor or nodule tissue samples, across which the repertoires of these patients were then compared. Notes on the study in general: Significantly greater TCR beta diversity was reportedly found in malignant thyroid tumors than in benign nodules (in blood and tumor).

Patients had received no treatment of any kind before thyroid surgery. Original data processing: A classifier of distant metastasis in papillary thyroid cancer was built from CDR3 differences (across clinicopathological groups). TCRdb reassembled clones from the PCR reads with MiXCR. The V and J calls follow TCRdb's processing rather than the paper's. The sample includes about 21,000 clones, approximately 30% of them seen just once. The sample taken for sequencing was blood. This clonotype was sampled from a female donor with papillary thyroid cancer or a benign thyroid nodule (not recorded which). Some clones in this sample may be carry-over from other donors' samples.

The CDR3 DNA sequence: TGTGCCAGCTCACCACCGACAGGGTTGAATGAGCAGTTCTTC. Amino acid sequence: CASSPPTGLNEQFF. V is TRBV18 and J is TRBJ2-1, with 7 nucleotides matching TRBD1. The CDR3 spans 14 residues. CDR1 is KGHSH, CDR2 LQKENI, per germline. V gave up 0 bases and J gave up 7 bases; unmatched junction bases: 3.